These 22 T cell receptor beta chains came from one sample sequenced in a study of early T cells in non-severe SARS-CoV-2 infection. MiXCR, run by TCRdb on the 5' RACE reads, gives a single entry per CDR3 protein. Among around 40,000 distinct CDR3 sequences listed, approximately 11% were seen once. Sequenced material: whole blood. The source of these receptors is an adult who was a healthcare worker with PCR-confirmed SARS-CoV-2 infection or an uninfected control (not recorded which).

The rearrangement joins TRBV5-1 to TRBJ2-7; D not resolved. Germline V gene lookup returns CDR1 SGHRS and CDR2 YFSETQ. The CDR3 is made up of 13 amino acids. V lost 4 bases to trimming and J lost 2 bases, with 10 bases between them. CDR3 DNA: TGCGCCAGCAGCCTGGGCCTAACCTACGAGCAGTACTTC. This translates into CASSLGLTYEQYF.

The sample holds many counts of this clonotype. The V call is TRBV10-2, the J call TRBJ1-1; 8 bases match TRBD1. CDR1 WSHSY and CDR2 SAAADI come from the germline V gene. The CDR3 is 16 amino acids. V gave up 9 bases and J gave up 0 bases; unmatched junction bases: 12. This CDR3 is CASTEPGTGLNTEAFF. In nucleotides, the CDR3 is TGCGCCAGTACAGAACCCGGGACAGGCTTGAACACTGAAGCTTTCTTT.

Comments on this clonotype: This sequence may be a read error, since a much larger clone differs from it by one base. The gene calls are TRBV29-1 and TRBJ2-3, with 9 bases identical to TRBD1. The V gene end was trimmed by 6 bases and the J gene end by 4 bases; junction bases not matched to a gene: 8. The germline V gene encodes CDR1 SQVTM and CDR2 ANQGSEA. This CDR3 is 14 amino acids long. The CDR3: CSVGQGMRADTQYF. CDR3 nucleotides: TGCAGCGTGGGACAGGGAATGAGGGCAGATACGCAGTATTTT.

This clonotype has a handful of counts. This chain uses TRBV6-5 with TRBJ2-7, with a possible D match to TRBD1 (5 bases). Per germline, CDR1 MNHEY and CDR2 SVGAGI. Between the trimmed V and J ends, which lost 5 bases and 4 bases, there was a span of 18 bases. The CDR3 spans 15 residues. CDR3 nucleotide sequence: TGTGCCAGCAGTCCACAGGTTTTTGAGGTGTACGAGCAGTACTTC. This gives the protein CASSPQVFEVYEQYF.

This clonotype turned up a few times. This chain connects TRBV11-2 to TRBJ2-7; D may match TRBD1 or TRBD2 (5 bases each). Germline CDR1 reads SGHAT; CDR2 reads FQNNGV. There are 14 residues in the CDR3. Trimming cost V 5 bases and J 3 bases, with 14 bases left between them. The CDR3 loop reads CASSPRDPGYEQYF. The CDR3 DNA sequence: TGTGCCAGCAGCCCTCGGGACCCAGGCTACGAGCAGTACTTC.

The table lists this clonotype with many counts. This chain connects TRBV20-1 to TRBJ2-5; 12 nucleotides line up with TRBD1. V trimming: 5 bases; J trimming: 5 bases; junction bases outside the gene matches: 3. CDR3 length: 13 residues. Per germline, CDR1 DFQATT and CDR2 SNEGSKA (reference sequence). The CDR3 DNA is TGCAGTGCTGGGACAGGGGGCATGGAGACCCAGTACTTC. It translates to CSAGTGGMETQYF.

This clonotype was seen a few times. The gene calls are TRBV10-3 and TRBJ2-7; D unresolved. The V gene's germline CDR1 is ENHRY and CDR2 SYGVKD. The V end was cut by 3 bases, the J end by 5 bases, with 11 bases between. CDR3 length: 13 amino acids. In DNA form, the CDR3 reads TGTGCCATCAGTGATGTGGCAGGAAACGAGCAGTACTTC. This encodes CAISDVAGNEQYF.

This chain links TRBV19 with TRBJ1-2, with D uncertain. Germline V gives CDR1 LNHDA, CDR2 SQIVND (reference sequence). The CDR3 extends over 13 amino acids. The V and J ends lost 5 bases and 5 bases respectively, with 12 bases between them. Written as DNA, the CDR3 is TGTGCCAGTAGTTGGACGGCTGCTTATGGCTACACCTTC. It specifies CASSWTAAYGYTF.

The table lists this clonotype with a count of one. Here the CDR3 reads CASSLRLGEYGYTF. CDR3 DNA: TGTGCCAGCAGTTTACGGTTGGGGGAATATGGCTACACCTTC. The chain recombines TRBV27 with TRBJ1-2; the D gene is possibly TRBD1 (5 bases). Trimming took off 2 bases at V and 5 bases at J, with 12 bases between the two ends. The CDR3 is 14 amino acids. The germline gives CDR1 MNHEY, CDR2 SMNVEV (reference sequence).

V is TRBV12-3 or TRBV12-4 and J is TRBJ2-5; D gene ambiguous. Deletions cut 6 bases from V and 0 bases from J, with 11 bases between. The CDR3 spans 14 residues. The CDR3 reads CASRSQGYQETQYF. In DNA form, the CDR3 reads TGTGCCAGCAGATCCCAAGGGTACCAAGAGACCCAGTACTTC.

A few counts support this clonotype. The rearrangement joins TRBV18 to TRBJ1-1; 7 nucleotides line up with TRBD1. Germline values: CDR1 KGHSH, CDR2 LQKENI. V shed 2 bases, J shed 1 base, and the junction held 1 base outside the gene matches. CDR3 length: 14 residues. In DNA form, the CDR3 reads TGTGCCAGCTCACCAGGACAGGCGAACACTGAAGCTTTCTTT. It encodes CASSPGQANTEAFF.

This clonotype was counted many times. This chain uses TRBV24-1 with TRBJ1-2; 10 nucleotides agree with TRBD1. J lost 8 bases, V lost 4 bases, and 9 bases had no gene match. The CDR3 is 15 residues long. CDR1 KGHDR and CDR2 SFDVKD come from the germline V gene. The CDR3 spells CATSDPTGGLGGYTF. CDR3 coding DNA: TGTGCCACCAGTGACCCGACAGGGGGCCTGGGAGGCTACACCTTC.

V usage is TRBV12-3 or TRBV12-4 and J usage is TRBJ2-5; D not resolved. The CDR3 totals 16 residues. V was trimmed by 5 bases and J by 1 base, leaving 17 bases between them. CDR3: CASSTLSVGAQETQYF. In DNA, the CDR3 is TGTGCCAGCAGTACCCTTAGTGTAGGCGCCCAAGAGACCCAGTACTTC.

This clonotype came up a few times. CDR3 protein: CAISELAEGGYTF. CDR3 sequence (DNA): TGTGCCATCAGTGAGTTGGCAGAGGGAGGCTACACCTTC. The chain combines TRBV10-3 with TRBJ1-2; D is ambiguous. The germline V gene encodes CDR1 ENHRY and CDR2 SYGVKD. With 1 base removed from V and 8 bases from J, the gap between germline ends came to 11 bases. The CDR3 is 13 amino acids.

This clonotype was counted only a few times. In DNA form, the CDR3 reads TGCGCCAGCAGCCAACATACAACCACCTACGAGCAGTACTTC. This sequence encodes CASSQHTTTYEQYF. V is TRBV4-1 and J is TRBJ2-7; D gene uncertain. V lost 2 bases and J lost 2, with 10 bases in between. CDR1 MGHRA and CDR2 YSYEKL come from the germline V gene. CDR3 length equals 14 residues.

The rearrangement links TRBV7-2 to TRBJ2-1, with TRBD2 matching over 11 bases. CDR3 size: 15 residues. V dropped 3 bases and J dropped 7; count of bases not matched to a gene: 5. Germline assignment: CDR1 SGHTA and CDR2 FQGNSA. The chain's CDR3 is CASSFSGGAGNEQFF. For the CDR3, the DNA is TGTGCCAGCAGCTTTAGCGGGGGGGCTGGAAATGAGCAGTTCTTC. Together with reference TRBV7-2 and TRBJ2-1, the CDR3 gives the full variable domain: GAGVSQSPSNKVTEKGKDVELRCDPISGHTALYWYRQSLGQGLEFLIYFQGNSAPDKSGLPSDRFSAERTGGSVSTLTIQRTQQEDSAVYLCASSFSGGAGNEQFFGPGTRLTVL.

The table lists this clonotype with many counts. V and J are TRBV6-5 and TRBJ1-6; 8 bases match TRBD1. Germline V lookup: CDR1 MNHEY, CDR2 SVGAGI. The CDR3 is 14 residues long. J gave up 10 bases and V 6 bases, and 8 bases lay outside the gene matches. CDR3 coding DNA: TGTGCCAGCAGACTGGGACAGGAAGGATCACCCCTCCACTTT. It yields the protein CASRLGQEGSPLHF.

This clonotype came up a few times. The chain uses TRBV6-2 or TRBV6-3 and TRBJ2-7; 7 bases are a match to TRBD2. The germline gives CDR1 MNHEY, CDR2 SVGEGT. V dropped 10 bases and J dropped 4; count of bases not matched to a gene: 13. The CDR3 runs 14 residues. The CDR3 loop is CATTWSGVPYEQYF. CDR3 DNA: TGTGCCACCACGTGGAGCGGGGTGCCGTACGAGCAGTACTTC.

This clonotype came up a few times. The chain uses TRBV6-5 and TRBJ2-3; TRBD1 matches 9 bases. The CDR3 runs 15 residues. In germline, CDR1 is MNHEY, CDR2 SVGAGI. J lost 5 bases, V lost 0 bases, and 3 bases had no gene match. CDR3 sequence reads: CASSYSGTGIDTQYF. The CDR3, as DNA: TGTGCCAGCAGTTACTCTGGGACAGGGATAGATACGCAGTATTTT.

This clonotype was picked up a small number of times. The V call is TRBV5-4, the J call TRBJ2-5, with 7 bases matching TRBD1. CDR3 length equals 13 residues. The ends lost 2 bases at V and 4 bases at J; junction bases unmatched: 2. Germline V gene data show CDR1 as SGHNT and CDR2 as YYREEE (reference sequence). CDR3 coding DNA: TGTGCCAGCAGCTTTGAGGGGGCAGAGACCCAGTACTTC. It codes for CASSFEGAETQYF.

In this sample, this clonotype turned up a few times. In DNA, the CDR3 is TGCGCCAGCAGCTCAATTAGCGGGTCTAGCACAGATACGCAGTATTTT. Its protein product is CASSSISGSSTDTQYF. This chain links TRBV5-1 with TRBJ2-3; 7 bases are shared with TRBD2. The V gene's germline CDR1 is SGHRS and CDR2 YFSETQ. The CDR3 covers 16 residues. The J segment lost 0 bases and the V segment lost 3 bases, leaving 7 bases of the junction unmatched.

V and J are TRBV7-9 and TRBJ2-3; D possibly uses TRBD1 or TRBD2 (7 bases each). The CDR3 is 16 amino acids. Germline V gene data show CDR1 as SEHNR and CDR2 as FQNEAQ (reference sequence). Between the trimmed V and J ends, which lost 5 bases and 2 bases, there was a span of 17 bases. CDR3 sequence: CASSPQGGPFTDTQYF. CDR3 bases: TGTGCCAGCAGCCCCCAGGGGGGGCCCTTCACAGATACGCAGTATTTT.